Shown below are 30 T cell receptor beta chains from a single sample sequenced in a study of blood T cell repertoires in COVID-19. TCRdb keeps only in-frame clones here, not all; method: immunoSEQ multiplex PCR. The sample lists some 13,000 clones, under 80% occurring once. The sample comprised peripheral blood. Receptors were obtained from a human donor in a cohort sampled during active COVID-19.

This sequence joins TRBV6-6 and TRBJ2-1; maybe TRBD1 (5 bases). With 5 bases removed from V and 9 bases from J, the gap between germline ends came to 11 bases. In germline, CDR1 is MNHNY, CDR2 SVGAGI (reference sequence). The CDR3 has 12 amino acids. The CDR3 here is CASSRQNSEQFF. CDR3 coding DNA: TGTGCCAGCAGTAGACAGAATAGTGAGCAGTTCTTC.

The chain joins TRBV7-7 to TRBJ2-7; the match to TRBD2 covers 7 bases. This CDR3 is built from 15 residues. With V trimmed by 5 bases and J by 0 bases, 7 bases remained unmatched. CDR1 and CDR2 (germline): SSHAT, FNYEAQ (reference sequence). The CDR3 DNA follows: TGTGCCAGCAGCCCCCTGGGGGGGACCTCCTACGAGCAGTACTTC. This encodes CASSPLGGTSYEQYF.

The chain carries TRBV29-1 and TRBJ1-1; possible D gene TRBD1, 6 bases. Between the trimmed V and J ends, which lost 6 bases and 3 bases, there was a span of 17 bases. From germline, CDR1 is SQVTM and CDR2 ANQGSEA. There are 14 residues in the CDR3. CDR3 DNA: TGCAGCGTCGCCACCTTTAAGGGGGACACTGAAGCTTTCTTT. Translating gives CSVATFKGDTEAFF.

This sequence joins TRBV5-1 and TRBJ2-7, with 8 positions matching TRBD1. V lost 1 base, J lost 2 bases, and 8 bases stayed unmatched. The CDR3 runs 16 residues. Per the germline V gene, CDR1 is SGHRS and CDR2 is YFSETQ. As DNA, the CDR3 is TGCGCCAGCAGCTTGACTGGGACAGGTATAGCCTACGAGCAGTACTTC. It codes for CASSLTGTGIAYEQYF.

The V and J genes are TRBV19 and TRBJ1-4; perhaps TRBD1 as D (5 bases). Germline V lookup: CDR1 LNHDA, CDR2 SQIVND (reference sequence). The CDR3 consists of 18 residues. V was clipped by 0 bases and J by 0 bases, with 14 bases between them. CDR3 in DNA: TGTGCCAGTAGTATAGATACGCGGCAGGGTCCAACTAATGAAAAACTGTTTTTT. Its protein is CASSIDTRQGPTNEKLFF.

This rearrangement joins TRBV5-1 to TRBJ2-5; possible D gene TRBD1, 6 bases. Trimming removed 0 bases at V and 5 bases at J, with 11 bases between. This CDR3 contains 14 residues. CDR1 and CDR2 (germline): SGHRS, YFSETQ. The CDR3 DNA reads TGCGCCAGCAGCTTGGGGACAGCCACGGAGACCCAGTACTTC. It codes for CASSLGTATETQYF. Looking up the rest from reference TRBV5-1 and TRBJ2-5 gives the full variable domain: KAGVTQTPRYLIKTRGQQVTLSCSPISGHRSVSWYQQTPGQGLQFLFEYFSETQRNKGNFPGRFSGRQFSNSRSEMNVSTLELGDSALYLCASSLGTATETQYFGPGTRLLVL.

The J gene is TRBJ2-7, the V gene TRBV20-1, with D possibly TRBD2 on 6 matching bases. This CDR3 has 12 amino acids. V was pared by 3 bases and J by 4 bases, with 10 bases between. CDR1 DFQATT and CDR2 SNEGSKA come from the germline V gene (reference sequence). The CDR3 DNA reads as TGCAGTGCTAGTAGCGGAGATTACGAGCAGTACTTC. Protein product: CSASSGDYEQYF.

This chain uses TRBV5-1 with TRBJ2-7; 8 bases are shared with TRBD1. The CDR3 length is 17 residues. Trimming cost V 3 bases and J 2 bases; bases outside gene matches: 13. The germline CDR1 and CDR2 sequences are SGHRS and YFSETQ. The CDR3 reads CASSSFPSTGDTYEQYF. DNA of the CDR3: TGCGCCAGCAGCTCATTTCCATCGACAGGGGATACCTACGAGCAGTACTTC.

This clone was picked up a small number of times. This rearrangement joins TRBV27 to TRBJ2-7; D ambiguous. Germline-derived CDR1 and CDR2 are MNHEY and SMNVEV (reference sequence). This CDR3 has 12 residues. Trimming removed 4 bases at V and 0 bases at J, with 4 bases between. CDR3 region: CASSSYSYEQYF. In DNA form, the CDR3 reads TGTGCCAGCAGTTCCTACTCCTACGAGCAGTACTTC.

The V and J genes are TRBV6-5 and TRBJ1-2; D possibly corresponds to TRBD1 (5 bases). V was cut by 8 bases and J by 6 bases, with 16 bases left in between. The CDR3 is made up of 13 amino acids. In germline, CDR1 is MNHEY, CDR2 SVGAGI. The chain's CDR3 is CASGRGSSNGYTF. The CDR3 nucleotides read TGTGCCAGCGGCCGGGGGAGTAGCAATGGCTACACCTTC.

This rearrangement joins TRBV2 to TRBJ2-2; D unclear. This CDR3 spans 15 amino acids. The germline V gene encodes CDR1 SNHLY and CDR2 FYNNEI. Trimming took off 5 bases at V and 3 bases at J, with 13 bases between the two ends. As DNA, the CDR3 is TGTGCCAGCAGTCAGCTAGAACCTGACACCGGGGAGCTGTTTTTT. Protein product: CASSQLEPDTGELFF.

The chain has TRBV7-8 and TRBJ1-2; 7 positions match TRBD1. This CDR3 is 16 amino acids long. With 5 bases clipped from V and 5 bases from J, the junction kept 14 bases outside the gene matches. The V gene's germline CDR1 is SGHVS and CDR2 FQNEAQ. The DNA for the CDR3 is TGTGCCAGCAGCCCACCCTTGTGGCAGGGGGATTATGGCTACACCTTC. It yields the protein CASSPPLWQGDYGYTF.

This rearrangement joins TRBV12-5 to TRBJ2-7; 8 bases fit TRBD1. Unmatched junction bases numbered 6, after V lost 2 bases and J lost 0 bases. Per the germline V gene, CDR1 is LGHNT and CDR2 is FRNRAP. This CDR3 contains 16 residues. The CDR3 sequence is CASGLRTGRSSYEQYF. The CDR3, as DNA: TGTGCTAGTGGTTTGAGGACAGGGCGAAGCTCCTACGAGCAGTACTTC.

V usage is TRBV4-2 and J usage is TRBJ2-4; 9 nucleotides match TRBD2. This CDR3 is built from 16 residues. V lost 0 bases and J lost 3; bases outside the gene matches: 3. The germline gives CDR1 LGHNA, CDR2 YNFKEQ. CDR3 residues: CASSQDVSGGKNIQYF. In DNA, the CDR3 is TGTGCCAGCAGCCAAGATGTTAGCGGGGGCAAAAACATTCAGTACTTC.

In DNA, the CDR3 is TGTGCCAGCAGTGGCGGGCTCATCTACGAGCAGTACTTC. Protein sequence: CASSGGLIYEQYF. V is TRBV2 and J is TRBJ2-7; tentatively, D is TRBD2 (5 bases). In germline, CDR1 is SNHLY, CDR2 FYNNEI. The CDR3 is 13 residues long. Trimming took 4 bases from V and 3 from J, leaving 10 bases between them.

This clone was seen a few times. The chain joins TRBV7-2 to TRBJ2-1; 7 bases are a match to TRBD1. The CDR3 runs 14 residues. With 1 base clipped from V and 7 bases from J, the junction kept 4 bases outside the gene matches. Per the germline V gene, CDR1 is SGHTA and CDR2 is FQGNSA. CDR3 protein: CASSLEGTANEQFF. In DNA form, the CDR3 reads TGTGCCAGCAGCTTAGAAGGGACAGCTAATGAGCAGTTCTTC. The full variable domain, in which reference TRBV7-2 and TRBJ2-1 provide the parts outside the CDR3, is GAGVSQSPSNKVTEKGKDVELRCDPISGHTALYWYRQSLGQGLEFLIYFQGNSAPDKSGLPSDRFSAERTGGSVSTLTIQRTQQEDSAVYLCASSLEGTANEQFFGPGTRLTVL.

This clone was observed a few times. V and J are TRBV7-9 and TRBJ2-3; 8 bases map to TRBD2. V lost 5 bases and J lost 1; bases outside the gene matches: 8. The CDR3 runs 16 residues. Germline CDR1 SEHNR, CDR2 FQNEAQ (reference sequence). This CDR3 reads CASSPGPGGGTDTQYF. The CDR3 DNA follows: TGTGCCAGCAGCCCCGGACCCGGGGGGGGCACAGATACGCAGTATTTT.

The V and J genes are TRBV19 and TRBJ2-5, with a weak D call TRBD2 (6 bases). The CDR3 has 15 amino acids. Germline CDR1 and CDR2: LNHDA and SQIVND (reference sequence). Trimming pared 6 bases from V and 5 bases from J, leaving 19 bases between. Written as DNA, the CDR3 is TGTGCCAGTAGCCGGGCGGGGCGGTGGGGTGAGACCCAGTACTTC. Translation gives CASSRAGRWGETQYF.

The chain carries TRBV12-5 and TRBJ2-2, with 7 bases matching TRBD2. The CDR3 is 15 amino acids. V was pared by 1 base and J by 4 bases, with 3 bases of the junction left unmatched. Germline-derived CDR1 and CDR2 are LGHNT and FRNRAP. The CDR3 is CASGLDTGGTGELFF. As DNA, the CDR3 is TGTGCTAGTGGTTTGGACACGGGGGGCACCGGGGAGCTGTTTTTT. Full variable domain (remainder filled in from reference TRBV12-5 and TRBJ2-2): DARVTQTPRHKVTEMGQEVTMRCQPILGHNTVFWYRQTMMQGLELLAYFRNRAPLDDSGMPKDRFSAEMPDATLATLKIQPSEPRDSAVYFCASGLDTGGTGELFFGEGSRLTVL.

This clone has only one observation. V is TRBV7-2 and J is TRBJ2-3; 8 bases are a match to TRBD2. V dropped 1 base and J dropped 0; count of bases not matched to a gene: 6. The CDR3 consists of 17 residues. From germline, CDR1 is SGHTA and CDR2 FQGNSA. The CDR3 spells CASSLVVGGGSTDTQYF. The CDR3 DNA is TGTGCCAGCAGCTTAGTTGTCGGGGGGGGCAGCACAGATACGCAGTATTTT.

This sequence joins TRBV28 and TRBJ1-2; D perhaps matches TRBD1 (5 bases). CDR3 size: 16 residues. Trimming pared 2 bases from V and 5 bases from J, leaving 18 bases between. Germline V gene data show CDR1 as MDHEN and CDR2 as SYDVKM. The CDR3 here is CASSLRGSSLSYGYTF. The CDR3, as DNA: TGTGCCAGCAGTTTAAGGGGCAGCTCCTTATCTTATGGCTACACCTTC.

The V call is TRBV3-1 (or the pseudogene TRBV3-2), the J call TRBJ2-5, with D uncertain. Germline lookup yields CDR1 LGHDT and CDR2 YNNKEL (reference sequence). V was clipped by 0 bases and J by 5 bases, with 10 bases between them. The CDR3 length is 14 residues. CDR3 in amino acids: CASSQDWQRETQYF. The CDR3 region has the DNA TGTGCCAGCAGCCAAGATTGGCAGAGGGAGACCCAGTACTTC.

The gene calls are TRBV5-6 and TRBJ1-5, with 7 bases lining up with TRBD1. With V trimmed by 1 base and J by 5 bases, 6 bases remained unmatched. The CDR3 is made up of 15 amino acids. From germline, CDR1 is SGHDT and CDR2 YYEEEE. CDR3 protein: CASSLFATGHQPQHF. The CDR3 nucleotides are TGTGCCAGCAGCTTGTTTGCGACAGGGCATCAGCCCCAGCATTTT.

The chain is built from TRBV5-1 and TRBJ2-1; TRBD2 matches 9 bases. The CDR3 spans 15 residues. Trimming removed 4 bases from V and 9 bases from J; junction bases left unmatched: 11. Germline V gene sequence: CDR1 SGHRS, CDR2 YFSETQ. CDR3 region: CASSPGTSPTIEQFF. The CDR3 nucleotides read TGCGCCAGCAGCCCCGGGACTAGCCCAACAATTGAGCAGTTCTTC.

By share, this clone counts as medium-sized. This rearrangement joins TRBV30 to TRBJ2-7, with 10 positions matching TRBD1. V lost 7 bases and J lost 4; bases outside the gene matches: 16. Germline-derived CDR1 and CDR2 are GTSNPN and SVGIG (reference sequence). The CDR3 has 16 residues. CDR3 amino acids: CAFLATWTGGSYEQYF. Here the CDR3 DNA reads TGTGCCTTCCTAGCAACTTGGACAGGGGGGAGTTACGAGCAGTACTTC. Full variable domain (remainder filled in from reference TRBV30 and TRBJ2-7): SQTIHQWPATLVQPVGSPLSLECTVEGTSNPNLYWYRQAAGRGLQLLFYSVGIGQISSEVPQNLSASRPQDRQFILSSKKLLLSDSGFYLCAFLATWTGGSYEQYFGPGTRLTVT.

V is TRBV5-1 and J is TRBJ1-1; TRBD1 aligns across 9 bases. Looked up from germline, CDR1 is SGHRS and CDR2 is YFSETQ. V lost 4 bases and J lost 3; bases outside the gene matches: 7. The CDR3 extends over 15 amino acids. CDR3 in DNA: TGCGCCAGCAGCGGGTGGGGACAGGGAGACACTGAAGCTTTCTTT. Its translation: CASSGWGQGDTEAFF.

The chain is built from TRBV5-6 and TRBJ1-2, with D uncertain. Trimming pared 2 bases from V and 8 bases from J, leaving 13 bases between. This CDR3 contains 13 residues. CDR1 and CDR2 from the germline V gene are SGHDT and YYEEEE. The CDR3 DNA reads as TGTGCCAGCAGCTTCGGGCGGGAGGAAGGCTACACCTTC. It encodes CASSFGREEGYTF. Supplemented by reference TRBV5-6 and TRBJ1-2, the full variable domain reads DAGVTQSPTHLIKTRGQQVTLRCSPKSGHDTVSWYQQALGQGPQFIFQYYEEEERQRGNFPDRFSGHQFPNYSSELNVNALLLGDSALYLCASSFGREEGYTFGSGTRLTVV.

The CDR3 here is CSSVYGYTF. CDR3 nucleotides: TGCAGCTCTGTGTATGGCTACACCTTC. The chain is built from TRBV29-1 and TRBJ1-2; no definite D call. The germline V gene encodes CDR1 SQVTM and CDR2 ANQGSEA. V was cut by 8 bases and J by 5 bases, with 6 bases left in between. The CDR3 totals 9 residues. Variable domain in full (rest from reference TRBV29-1 and TRBJ1-2): SAVISQKPSRDICQRGTSLTIQCQVDSQVTMMFWYRQQPGQSLTLIATANQGSEATYESGFVIDKFPISRPNLTFSTLTVSNMSPEDSSIYLCSSVYGYTFGSGTRLTVV.

The rearrangement uses TRBV5-1 and TRBJ2-7; D not certain. This CDR3 contains 14 residues. The V and J ends lost 4 bases and 6 bases respectively, with 17 bases between them. Per germline, CDR1 SGHRS and CDR2 YFSETQ. The CDR3 DNA reads as TGCGCCAGCAGCGAGGATTTTGCCCTCGGCGAGCAGTACTTC. This translates into CASSEDFALGEQYF.

This clone appeared a few times. The gene calls are TRBV28 and TRBJ1-4; D is undetermined. V was cut by 3 bases and J by 8 bases, with 13 bases left in between. The germline gives CDR1 MDHEN, CDR2 SYDVKM. The CDR3 contains 14 residues. CDR3 nucleotide sequence: TGTGCCAGCAGTTTTGGAGGAGGGCACGAAAAACTGTTTTTT. This sequence encodes CASSFGGGHEKLFF.